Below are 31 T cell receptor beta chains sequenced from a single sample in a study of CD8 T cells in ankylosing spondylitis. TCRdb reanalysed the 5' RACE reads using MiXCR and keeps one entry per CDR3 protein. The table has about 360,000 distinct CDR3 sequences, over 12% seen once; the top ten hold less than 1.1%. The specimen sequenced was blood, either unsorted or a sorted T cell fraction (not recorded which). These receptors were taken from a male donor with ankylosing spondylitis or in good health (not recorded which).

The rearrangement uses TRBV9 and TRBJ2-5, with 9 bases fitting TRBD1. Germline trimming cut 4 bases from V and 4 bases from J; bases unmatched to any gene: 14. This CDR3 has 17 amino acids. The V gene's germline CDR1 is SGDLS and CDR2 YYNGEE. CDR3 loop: CASSWGQGMVGGETQYF. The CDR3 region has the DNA TGTGCCAGCAGCTGGGGACAGGGTATGGTAGGTGGAGAGACCCAGTACTTC.

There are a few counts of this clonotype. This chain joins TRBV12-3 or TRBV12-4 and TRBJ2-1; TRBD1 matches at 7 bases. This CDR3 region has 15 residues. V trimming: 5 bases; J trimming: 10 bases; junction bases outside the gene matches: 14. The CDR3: CASSPRTGTRGEQFF. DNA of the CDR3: TGTGCCAGCAGTCCTAGGACAGGAACGAGGGGAGAGCAGTTCTTC.

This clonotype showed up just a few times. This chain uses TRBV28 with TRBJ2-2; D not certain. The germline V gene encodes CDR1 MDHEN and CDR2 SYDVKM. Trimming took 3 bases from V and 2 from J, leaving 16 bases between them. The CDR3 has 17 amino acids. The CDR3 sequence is CASSFSQGKLNTGELFF. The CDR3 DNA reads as TGTGCCAGCAGTTTTTCTCAAGGCAAGCTCAACACCGGGGAGCTGTTTTTT.

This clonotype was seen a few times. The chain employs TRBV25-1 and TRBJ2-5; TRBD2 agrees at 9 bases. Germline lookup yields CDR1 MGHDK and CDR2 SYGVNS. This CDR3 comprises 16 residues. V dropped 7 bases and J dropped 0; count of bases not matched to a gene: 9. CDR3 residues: CASTRGSGGNQETQYF. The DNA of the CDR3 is TGTGCCAGCACGAGAGGGAGCGGGGGGAACCAAGAGACCCAGTACTTC.

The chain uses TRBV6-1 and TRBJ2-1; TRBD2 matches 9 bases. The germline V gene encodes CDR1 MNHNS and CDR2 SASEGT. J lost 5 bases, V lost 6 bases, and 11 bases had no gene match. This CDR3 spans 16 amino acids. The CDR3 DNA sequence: TGTGCCAGCAGGAACTTCGGGACTAGCCGGGACAATGAGCAGTTCTTC. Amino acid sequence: CASRNFGTSRDNEQFF.

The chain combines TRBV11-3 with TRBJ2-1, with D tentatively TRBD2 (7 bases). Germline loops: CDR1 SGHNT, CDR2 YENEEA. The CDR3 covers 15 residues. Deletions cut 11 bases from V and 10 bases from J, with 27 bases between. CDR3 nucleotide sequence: TGTGCCTCAGAGGACCCCGGGGGGCGTATAGGCGAGCAGTTCTTC. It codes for CASEDPGGRIGEQFF.

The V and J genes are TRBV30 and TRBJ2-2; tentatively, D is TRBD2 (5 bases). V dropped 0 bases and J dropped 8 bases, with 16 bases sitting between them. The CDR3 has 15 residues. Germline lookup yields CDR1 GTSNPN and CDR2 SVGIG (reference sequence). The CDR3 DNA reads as TGTGCCTGGAGTGTAGGAGGCTCTTTCCCAGGGGAGCTGTTTTTT. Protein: CAWSVGGSFPGELFF.

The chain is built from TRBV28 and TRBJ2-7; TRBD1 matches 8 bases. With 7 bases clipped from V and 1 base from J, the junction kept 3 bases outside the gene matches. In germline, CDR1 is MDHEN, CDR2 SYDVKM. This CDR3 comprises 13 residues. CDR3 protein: CASTDRDSYEQYF. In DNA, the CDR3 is TGTGCCAGCACGGACAGGGATTCCTACGAGCAGTACTTC.

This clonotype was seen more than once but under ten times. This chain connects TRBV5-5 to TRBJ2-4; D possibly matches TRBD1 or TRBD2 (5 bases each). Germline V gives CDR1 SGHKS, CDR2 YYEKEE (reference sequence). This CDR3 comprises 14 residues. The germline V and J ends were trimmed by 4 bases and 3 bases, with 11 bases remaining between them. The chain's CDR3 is CASSPGLLKNIQYF. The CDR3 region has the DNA TGTGCCAGCAGCCCGGGGCTACTCAAAAACATTCAGTACTTC.

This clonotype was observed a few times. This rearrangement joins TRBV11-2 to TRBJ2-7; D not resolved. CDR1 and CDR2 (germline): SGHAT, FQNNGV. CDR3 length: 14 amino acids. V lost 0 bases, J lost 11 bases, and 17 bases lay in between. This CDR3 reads CASSLDEASPQKYF. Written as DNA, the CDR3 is TGTGCCAGCAGCTTAGACGAAGCTTCTCCACAGAAGTACTTC.

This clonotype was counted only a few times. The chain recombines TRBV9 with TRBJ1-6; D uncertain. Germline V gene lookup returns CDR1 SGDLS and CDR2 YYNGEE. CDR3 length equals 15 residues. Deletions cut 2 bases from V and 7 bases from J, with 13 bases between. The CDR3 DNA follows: TGTGCCAGCAGCGTCGACACAGCTGGGAATTCACCCCTCCACTTT. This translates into CASSVDTAGNSPLHF.

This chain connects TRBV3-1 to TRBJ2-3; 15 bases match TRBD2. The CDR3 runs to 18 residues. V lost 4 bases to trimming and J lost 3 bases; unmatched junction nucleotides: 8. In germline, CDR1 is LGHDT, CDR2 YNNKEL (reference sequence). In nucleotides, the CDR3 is TGTGCCAGCAGCCGCGGACTAGCGGGGGGGCCTAGGACAGATACGCAGTATTTT. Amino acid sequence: CASSRGLAGGPRTDTQYF.

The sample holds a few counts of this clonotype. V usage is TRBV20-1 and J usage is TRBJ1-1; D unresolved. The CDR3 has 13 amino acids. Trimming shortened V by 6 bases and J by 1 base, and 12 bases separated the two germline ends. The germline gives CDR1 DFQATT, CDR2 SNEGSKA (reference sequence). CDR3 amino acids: CSARTGSNTEAFF. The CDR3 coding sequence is TGCAGTGCCCGCACGGGCTCGAACACTGAAGCTTTCTTT.

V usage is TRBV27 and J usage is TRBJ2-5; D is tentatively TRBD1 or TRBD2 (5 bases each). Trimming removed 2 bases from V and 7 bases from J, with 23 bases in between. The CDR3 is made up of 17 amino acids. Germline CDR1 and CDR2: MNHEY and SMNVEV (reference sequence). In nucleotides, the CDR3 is TGTGCCAGCAGTTTACGGTCGGCAACCGGCCCGGGACGGACCCAGTACTTC. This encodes CASSLRSATGPGRTQYF.

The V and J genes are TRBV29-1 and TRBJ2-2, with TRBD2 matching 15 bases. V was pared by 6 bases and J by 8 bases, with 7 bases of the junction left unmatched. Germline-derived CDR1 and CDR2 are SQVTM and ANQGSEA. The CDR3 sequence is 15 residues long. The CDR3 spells CSVSGLAGGSGELFF. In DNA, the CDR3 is TGCAGCGTGTCGGGACTAGCGGGAGGCTCGGGGGAGCTGTTTTTT.

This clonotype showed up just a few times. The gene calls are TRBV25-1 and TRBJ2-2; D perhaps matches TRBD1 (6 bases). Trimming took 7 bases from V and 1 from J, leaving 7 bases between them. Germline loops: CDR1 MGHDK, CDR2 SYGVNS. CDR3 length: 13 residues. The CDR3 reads CASKQGNTGELFF. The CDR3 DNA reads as TGTGCCAGCAAACAGGGGAACACCGGGGAGCTGTTTTTT. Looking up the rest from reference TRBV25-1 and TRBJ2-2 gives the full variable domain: EADIYQTPRYLVIGTGKKITLECSQTMGHDKMYWYQQDPGMELHLIHYSYGVNSTEKGDLSSESTVSRIRTEHFPLTLESARPSHTSQYLCASKQGNTGELFFGEGSRLTVL.

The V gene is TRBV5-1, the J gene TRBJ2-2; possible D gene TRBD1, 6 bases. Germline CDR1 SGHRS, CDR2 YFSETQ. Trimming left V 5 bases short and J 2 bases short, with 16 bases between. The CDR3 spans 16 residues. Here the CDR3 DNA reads TGCGCCAGCAGTCCTGGTGGGGGCTTCAACACCGGGGAGCTGTTTTTT. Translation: CASSPGGGFNTGELFF.

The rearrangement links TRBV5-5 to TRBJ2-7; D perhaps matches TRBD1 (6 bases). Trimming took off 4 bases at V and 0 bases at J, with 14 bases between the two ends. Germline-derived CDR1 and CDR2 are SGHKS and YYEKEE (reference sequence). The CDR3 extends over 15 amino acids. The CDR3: CASSTPGHHSYEQYF. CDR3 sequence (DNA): TGTGCCAGCAGCACCCCGGGACACCACTCCTACGAGCAGTACTTC.

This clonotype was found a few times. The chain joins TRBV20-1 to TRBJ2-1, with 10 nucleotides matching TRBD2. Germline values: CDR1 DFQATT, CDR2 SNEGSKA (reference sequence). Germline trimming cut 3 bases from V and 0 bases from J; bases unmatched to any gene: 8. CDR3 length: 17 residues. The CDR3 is CSASRLAGYSSYNEQFF. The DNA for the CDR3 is TGCAGTGCTAGTAGACTAGCGGGTTACAGCTCCTACAATGAGCAGTTCTTC.

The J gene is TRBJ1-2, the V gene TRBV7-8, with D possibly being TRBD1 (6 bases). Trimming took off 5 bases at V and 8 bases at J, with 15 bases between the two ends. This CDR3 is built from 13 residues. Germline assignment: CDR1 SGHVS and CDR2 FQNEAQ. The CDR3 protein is CASSRTERSGYTF. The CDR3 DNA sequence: TGTGCCAGCAGCAGGACAGAGAGGAGCGGCTACACCTTC.

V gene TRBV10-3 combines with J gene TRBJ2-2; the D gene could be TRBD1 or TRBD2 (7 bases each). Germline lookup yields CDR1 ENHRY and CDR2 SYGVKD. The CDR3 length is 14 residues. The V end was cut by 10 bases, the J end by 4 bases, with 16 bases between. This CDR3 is CATQGGPGTGELFF. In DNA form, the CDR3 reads TGTGCCACTCAGGGGGGGCCGGGCACCGGGGAGCTGTTTTTT.

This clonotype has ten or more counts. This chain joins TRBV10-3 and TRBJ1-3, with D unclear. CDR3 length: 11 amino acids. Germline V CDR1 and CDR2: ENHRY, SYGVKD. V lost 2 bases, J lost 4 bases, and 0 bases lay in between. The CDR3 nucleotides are TGTGCCATCAGTGAGGGAAACACCATATATTTT. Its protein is CAISEGNTIYF.

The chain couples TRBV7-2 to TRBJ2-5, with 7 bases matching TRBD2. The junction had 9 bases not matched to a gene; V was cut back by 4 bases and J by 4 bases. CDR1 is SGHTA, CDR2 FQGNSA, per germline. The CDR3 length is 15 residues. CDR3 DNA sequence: TGTGCCAGCAGCTCCAACGGGGGGACGAGAGAGACCCAGTACTTC. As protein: CASSSNGGTRETQYF. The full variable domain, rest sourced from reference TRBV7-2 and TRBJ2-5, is GAGVSQSPSNKVTEKGKDVELRCDPISGHTALYWYRQSLGQGLEFLIYFQGNSAPDKSGLPSDRFSAERTGGSVSTLTIQRTQQEDSAVYLCASSSNGGTRETQYFGPGTRLLVL.

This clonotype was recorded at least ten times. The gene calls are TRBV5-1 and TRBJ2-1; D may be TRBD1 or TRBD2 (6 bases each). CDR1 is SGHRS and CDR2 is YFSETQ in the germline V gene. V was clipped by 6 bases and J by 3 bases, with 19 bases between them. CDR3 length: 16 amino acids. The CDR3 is CASTPGGGGGYNEQFF. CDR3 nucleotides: TGCGCCAGCACCCCTGGAGGAGGAGGGGGCTACAATGAGCAGTTCTTC.

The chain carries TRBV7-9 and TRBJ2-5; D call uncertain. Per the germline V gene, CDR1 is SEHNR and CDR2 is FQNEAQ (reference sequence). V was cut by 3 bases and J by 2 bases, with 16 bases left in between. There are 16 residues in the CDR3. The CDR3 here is CASSFQEGLTQETQYF. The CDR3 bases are TGTGCCAGCAGCTTTCAGGAAGGATTGACACAAGAGACCCAGTACTTC.

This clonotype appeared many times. CDR3 sequence (DNA): TGCGCCAGCAGCTTGGCACCGGGACTCAAAACTGGAGAGACCCAGTACTTC. Translation gives CASSLAPGLKTGETQYF. V is TRBV5-1 and J is TRBJ2-5, with a possible D match to TRBD2 (6 bases). The V end lost 0 bases, the J end lost 4 bases, and 19 bases lay between the germline ends. Per germline, CDR1 SGHRS and CDR2 YFSETQ. The CDR3 runs 17 residues.

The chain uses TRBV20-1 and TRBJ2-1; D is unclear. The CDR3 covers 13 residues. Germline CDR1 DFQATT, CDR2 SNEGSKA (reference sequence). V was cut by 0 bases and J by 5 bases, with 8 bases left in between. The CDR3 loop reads CSARESPDNEQFF. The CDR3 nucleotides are TGCAGTGCTAGAGAAAGTCCCGACAATGAGCAGTTCTTC.

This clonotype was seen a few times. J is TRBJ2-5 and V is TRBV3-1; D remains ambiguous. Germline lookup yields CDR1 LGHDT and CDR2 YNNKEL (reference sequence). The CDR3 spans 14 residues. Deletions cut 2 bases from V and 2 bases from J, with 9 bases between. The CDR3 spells CASSQFALQETQYF. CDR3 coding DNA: TGTGCCAGCAGCCAATTTGCGCTGCAAGAGACCCAGTACTTC.

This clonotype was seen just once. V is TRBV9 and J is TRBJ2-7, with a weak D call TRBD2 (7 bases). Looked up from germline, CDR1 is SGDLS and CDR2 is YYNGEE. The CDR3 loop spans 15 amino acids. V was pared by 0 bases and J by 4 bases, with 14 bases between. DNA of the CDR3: TGTGCCAGCAGCGTAGTCGGGGGGCCGGCGTACGAGCAGTACTTC. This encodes CASSVVGGPAYEQYF.

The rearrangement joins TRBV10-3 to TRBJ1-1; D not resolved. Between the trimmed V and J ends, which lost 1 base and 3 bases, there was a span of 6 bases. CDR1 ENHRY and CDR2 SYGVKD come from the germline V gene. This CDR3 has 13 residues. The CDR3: CAISELRDTEAFF. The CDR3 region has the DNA TGTGCCATCAGTGAGTTACGGGACACTGAAGCTTTCTTT.

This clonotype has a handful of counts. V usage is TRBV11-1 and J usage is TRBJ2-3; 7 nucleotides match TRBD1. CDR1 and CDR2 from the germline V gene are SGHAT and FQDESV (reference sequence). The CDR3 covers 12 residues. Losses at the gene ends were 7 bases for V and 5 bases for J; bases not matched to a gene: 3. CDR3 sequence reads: CASKGARDTQYF. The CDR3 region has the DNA TGTGCCAGCAAGGGGGCCCGAGATACGCAGTATTTT.